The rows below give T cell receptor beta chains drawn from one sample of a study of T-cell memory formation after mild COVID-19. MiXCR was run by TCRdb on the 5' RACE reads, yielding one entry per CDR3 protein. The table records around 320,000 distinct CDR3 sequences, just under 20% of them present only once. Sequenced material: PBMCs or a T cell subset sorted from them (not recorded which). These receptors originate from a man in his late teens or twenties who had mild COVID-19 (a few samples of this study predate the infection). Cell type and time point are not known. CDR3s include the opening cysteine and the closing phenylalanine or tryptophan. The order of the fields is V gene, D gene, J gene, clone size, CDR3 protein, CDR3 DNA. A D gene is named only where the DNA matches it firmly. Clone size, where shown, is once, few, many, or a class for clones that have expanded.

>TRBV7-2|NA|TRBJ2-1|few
CASSFGLQNEQFF
TGTGCCAGCAGCTTCGGACTTCAAAATGAGCAGTTCTTC
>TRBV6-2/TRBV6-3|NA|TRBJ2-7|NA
CASSYRPSYEQYF
TGTGCCAGCAGTTATCGGCCCTCCTACGAGCAGTACTTC
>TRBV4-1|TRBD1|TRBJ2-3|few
CASSPLDRGQEDTQYF
TGCGCCAGCAGCCCTTTGGACAGGGGGCAGGAAGATACGCAGTATTTT
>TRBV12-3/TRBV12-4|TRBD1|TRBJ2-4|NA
CASSTGGEAKNIQYF
TGTGCCAGCAGCACAGGGGGCGAGGCCAAAAACATTCAGTACTTC
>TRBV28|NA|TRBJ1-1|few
CASSPSGGDEAFF
TGTGCCAGCAGTCCAAGTGGTGGCGATGAAGCTTTCTTT
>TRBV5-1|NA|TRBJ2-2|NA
CASSPEDRTPGELFF
TGCGCCAGCAGCCCGGAGGACAGAACTCCCGGGGAGCTGTTTTTT
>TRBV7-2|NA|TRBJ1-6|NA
CASSKAALAGSPLHF
TGTGCCAGCAGCAAAGCCGCATTGGCTGGTTCACCCCTCCACTTT
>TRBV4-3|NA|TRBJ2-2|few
CASSQEGRTGELFF
TGCGCCAGCAGCCAAGAGGGGCGCACCGGGGAGCTGTTTTTT
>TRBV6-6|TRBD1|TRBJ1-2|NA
CASSPTGTGGFGYTF
TGTGCCAGCAGTCCCACCGGGACAGGGGGCTTTGGCTACACCTTC
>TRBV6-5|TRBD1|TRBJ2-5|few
CASSYTGDRDQETQYF
TGTGCCAGCAGTTACACGGGCGACAGGGATCAAGAGACCCAGTACTTC
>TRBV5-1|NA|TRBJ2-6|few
CASRDGASGANVLTF
TGCGCCAGCAGAGATGGGGCCTCTGGGGCCAACGTCCTGACTTTC
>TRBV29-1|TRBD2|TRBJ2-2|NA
CSVGGIGVNTGELFF
TGCAGCGTGGGGGGGATAGGAGTGAACACCGGGGAGCTGTTTTTT
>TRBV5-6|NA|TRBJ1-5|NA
CASSPRGQGYQPQHF
TGTGCCAGCAGCCCACGAGGGCAGGGGTATCAGCCCCAGCATTTT
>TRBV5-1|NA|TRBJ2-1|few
CASGRAGIDNEQFF
TGCGCCAGCGGTAGGGCAGGTATAGACAATGAGCAGTTCTTC
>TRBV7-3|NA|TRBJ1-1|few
CASAYRADTEAFF
TGTGCCAGCGCTTACAGGGCCGACACTGAAGCTTTCTTT
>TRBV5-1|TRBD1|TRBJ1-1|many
CASSVTGTVGTEAFF
TGCGCCAGCAGCGTTACCGGGACAGTGGGCACTGAAGCTTTCTTT
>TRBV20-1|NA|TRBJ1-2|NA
CSAGARPTYGYTF
TGCAGTGCCGGTGCCAGGCCGACCTATGGCTACACCTTC
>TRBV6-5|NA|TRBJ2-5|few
CASSPATPGQETQYF
TGTGCCAGCAGCCCAGCGACCCCGGGCCAAGAGACCCAGTACTTC
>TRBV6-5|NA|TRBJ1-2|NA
CASSYFRGDDYGYTF
TGTGCCAGCAGTTACTTTCGGGGGGACGACTATGGCTACACCTTC
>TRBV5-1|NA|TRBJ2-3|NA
CASSPDRGPTDTHYF
TGCGCCAGCAGCCCGGACCGGGGACCCACAGATACGCATTATTTT
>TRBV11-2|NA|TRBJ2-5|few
CASSLVPARTQYF
TGTGCCAGCAGCTTAGTCCCAGCGCGGACCCAGTACTTC
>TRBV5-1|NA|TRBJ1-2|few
CASSLVSGRANGYTF
TGCGCCAGCAGCTTGGTATCGGGCAGAGCGAATGGCTACACCTTC
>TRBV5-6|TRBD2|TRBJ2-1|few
CASSLARTGGSSYNEQFF
TGTGCCAGCAGCTTGGCCCGTACGGGGGGGAGCTCCTACAATGAGCAGTTCTTC
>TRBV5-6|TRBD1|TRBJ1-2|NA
CASSKTGGLYGYTF
TGTGCCAGCAGCAAGACAGGGGGCCTCTATGGCTACACCTTC
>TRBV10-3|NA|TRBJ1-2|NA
CAITGGGIGGYTF
TGTGCCATCACCGGCGGGGGGATTGGTGGCTACACCTTC
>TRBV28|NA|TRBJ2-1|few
CASSLSSREQFF
TGTGCCAGCAGTTTATCCAGCCGGGAGCAGTTCTTC
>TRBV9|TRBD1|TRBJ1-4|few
CASSVLGQGTNEKLFF
TGTGCCAGCAGCGTCCTCGGACAGGGGACTAATGAAAAACTGTTTTTT
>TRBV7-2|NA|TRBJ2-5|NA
CASSLGAVGGKTQYF
TGTGCCAGCAGCTTAGGAGCCGTGGGTGGGAAGACCCAGTACTTC
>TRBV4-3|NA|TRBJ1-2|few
CASSQGGGDRYGYTF
TGCGCCAGCAGCCAAGGGGGAGGTGACCGCTATGGCTACACCTTC
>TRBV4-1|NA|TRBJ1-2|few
CASSQERMGGYTF
TGCGCCAGCAGCCAAGAAAGGATGGGCGGCTACACCTTC
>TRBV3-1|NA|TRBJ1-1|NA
CASRQLANTEAFF
TGTGCCAGCAGACAGCTGGCGAACACTGAAGCTTTCTTT
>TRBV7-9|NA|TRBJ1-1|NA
CASSLGQLEAFF
TGTGCCAGCAGCTTAGGACAGCTTGAAGCTTTCTTT
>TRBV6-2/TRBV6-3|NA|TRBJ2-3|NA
CASTNSWFGADTQYF
TGTGCCAGCACCAATTCCTGGTTTGGCGCAGATACGCAGTATTTT
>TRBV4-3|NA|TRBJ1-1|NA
CASSQVRYDRDTEAFF
TGCGCCAGCAGCCAAGTACGCTACGACCGGGACACTGAAGCTTTCTTT
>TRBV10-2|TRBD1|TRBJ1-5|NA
CASSDFPGQGQQPQHF
TGCGCCAGCAGTGACTTTCCGGGACAGGGGCAACAGCCCCAGCATTTT
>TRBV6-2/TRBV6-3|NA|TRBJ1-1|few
CASSHYGNTEAFF
TGTGCCAGCAGTCACTACGGGAACACTGAAGCTTTCTTT
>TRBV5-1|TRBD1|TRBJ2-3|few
CASSWDSTSTDTQYF
TGCGCCAGCAGCTGGGACAGTACTAGCACAGATACGCAGTATTTT
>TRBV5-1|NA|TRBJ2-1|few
CASSTGPRGEQFF
TGCGCCAGCAGCACCGGGCCCCGGGGTGAGCAGTTCTTC
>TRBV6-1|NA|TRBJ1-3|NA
CASSEAYGTSGNTIYF
TGTGCCAGCAGTGAAGCTTACGGAACCTCTGGAAACACCATATATTTT
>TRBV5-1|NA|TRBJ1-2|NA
CASSLESEGYTF
TGCGCCAGCAGCTTGGAATCAGAAGGCTACACCTTC
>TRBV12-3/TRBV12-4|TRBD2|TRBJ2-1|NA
CASTPPAGASYNEQFF
TGTGCCAGCACCCCCCCAGCGGGGGCCTCCTACAATGAGCAGTTCTTC
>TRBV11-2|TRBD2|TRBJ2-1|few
CASSLRSGDYNEQFF
TGTGCCAGCAGCTTACGTAGCGGGGATTACAATGAGCAGTTCTTC
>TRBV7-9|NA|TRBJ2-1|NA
CASSLVHGGNEQFF
TGTGCCAGCAGCTTAGTTCATGGTGGGAATGAGCAGTTCTTC